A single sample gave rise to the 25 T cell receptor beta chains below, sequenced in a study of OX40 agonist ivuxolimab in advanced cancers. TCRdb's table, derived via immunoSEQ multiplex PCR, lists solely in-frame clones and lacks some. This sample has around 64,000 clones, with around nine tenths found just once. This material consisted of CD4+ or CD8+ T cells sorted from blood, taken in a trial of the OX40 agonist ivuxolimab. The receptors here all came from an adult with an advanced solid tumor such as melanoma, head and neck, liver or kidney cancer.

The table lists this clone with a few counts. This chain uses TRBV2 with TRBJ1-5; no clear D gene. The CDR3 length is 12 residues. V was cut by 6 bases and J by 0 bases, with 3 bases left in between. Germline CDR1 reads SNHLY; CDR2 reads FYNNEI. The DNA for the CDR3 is TGTGCCAGCAGATATAGCAATCAGCCCCAGCATTTT. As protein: CASRYSNQPQHF.

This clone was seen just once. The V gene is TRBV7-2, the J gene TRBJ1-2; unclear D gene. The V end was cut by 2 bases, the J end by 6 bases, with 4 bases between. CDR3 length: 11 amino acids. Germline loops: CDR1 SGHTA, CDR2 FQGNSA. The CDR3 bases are TGTGCCAGCAGCTTAAATCATGGCTACACCTTC. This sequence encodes CASSLNHGYTF.

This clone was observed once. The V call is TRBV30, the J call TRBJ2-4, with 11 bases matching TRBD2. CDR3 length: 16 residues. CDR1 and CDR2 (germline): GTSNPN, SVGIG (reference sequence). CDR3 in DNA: TGTGCTTTTGAACCGGGACTAGCGGCCTTCCAAAACATTCAGTACTTC. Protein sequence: CAFEPGLAAFQNIQYF. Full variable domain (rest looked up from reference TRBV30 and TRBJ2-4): SQTIHQWPATLVQPVGSPLSLECTVEGTSNPNLYWYRQAAGRGLQLLFYSVGIGQISSEVPQNLSASRPQDRQFILSSKKLLLSDSGFYLCAFEPGLAAFQNIQYFGAGTRLSVL.

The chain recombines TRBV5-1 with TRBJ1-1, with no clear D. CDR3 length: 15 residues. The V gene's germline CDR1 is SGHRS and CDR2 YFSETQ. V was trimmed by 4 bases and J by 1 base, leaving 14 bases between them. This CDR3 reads CASSRDGAKNTEAFF. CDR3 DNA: TGCGCCAGCAGCAGGGATGGCGCCAAGAACACTGAAGCTTTCTTT.

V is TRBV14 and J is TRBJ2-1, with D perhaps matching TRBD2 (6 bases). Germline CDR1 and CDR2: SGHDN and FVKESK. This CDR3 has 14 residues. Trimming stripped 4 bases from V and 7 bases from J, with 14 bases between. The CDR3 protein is CASSRDSTANEQFF. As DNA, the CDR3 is TGTGCCAGCAGCCGGGACTCTACGGCAAATGAGCAGTTCTTC.

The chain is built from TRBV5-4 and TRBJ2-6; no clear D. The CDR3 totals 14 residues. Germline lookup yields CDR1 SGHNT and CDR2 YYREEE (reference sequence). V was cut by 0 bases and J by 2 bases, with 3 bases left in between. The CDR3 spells CASSLDAGANVLTF. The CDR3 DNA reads TGTGCCAGCAGCTTGGATGCTGGGGCCAACGTCCTGACTTTC.

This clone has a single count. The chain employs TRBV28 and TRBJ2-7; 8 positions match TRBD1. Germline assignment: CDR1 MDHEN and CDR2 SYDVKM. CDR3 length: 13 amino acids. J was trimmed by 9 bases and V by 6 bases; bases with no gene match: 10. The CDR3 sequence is CASRTQGVRGQYF. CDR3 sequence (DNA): TGTGCCAGCAGAACACAGGGGGTGAGGGGGCAGTACTTC.

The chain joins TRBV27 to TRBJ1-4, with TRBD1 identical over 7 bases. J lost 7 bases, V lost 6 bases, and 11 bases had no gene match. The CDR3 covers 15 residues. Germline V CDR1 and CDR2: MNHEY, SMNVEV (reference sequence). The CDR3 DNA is TGTGCCAGCAGCTCTGTAGGGTCAGGGGGTGAAAAACTGTTTTTT. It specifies CASSSVGSGGEKLFF. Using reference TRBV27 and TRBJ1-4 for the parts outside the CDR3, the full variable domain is EAQVTQNPRYLITVTGKKLTVTCSQNMNHEYMSWYRQDPGLGLRQIYYSMNVEVTDKGDVPEGYKVSRKEKRNFPLILESPSPNQTSLYFCASSSVGSGGEKLFFGSGTQLSVL.

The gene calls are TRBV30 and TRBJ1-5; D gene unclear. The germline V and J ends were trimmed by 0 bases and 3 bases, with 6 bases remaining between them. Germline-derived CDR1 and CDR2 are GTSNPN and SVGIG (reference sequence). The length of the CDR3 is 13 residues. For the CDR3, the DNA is TGTGCCTGGAGTGTACACGACAATCAGCCCCAGCATTTT. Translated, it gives CAWSVHDNQPQHF.

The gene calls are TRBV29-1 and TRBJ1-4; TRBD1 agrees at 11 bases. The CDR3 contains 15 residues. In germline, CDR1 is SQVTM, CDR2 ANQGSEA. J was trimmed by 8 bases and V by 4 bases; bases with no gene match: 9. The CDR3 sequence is CSVGTGGYPGEKLFF. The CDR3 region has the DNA TGCAGCGTTGGGACAGGGGGCTATCCCGGCGAAAAACTGTTTTTT.

Here the CDR3 DNA reads TGTGCCATCAGTGAGTCGACAGGGGAGGACGAGCAGTACTTC. Its translation: CAISESTGEDEQYF. The V gene is TRBV10-3, the J gene TRBJ2-7; 8 bases match TRBD1. Germline trimming cut 0 bases from V and 5 bases from J; bases unmatched to any gene: 3. Germline CDR1 is ENHRY and CDR2 is SYGVKD. The CDR3 sequence is 14 residues long.

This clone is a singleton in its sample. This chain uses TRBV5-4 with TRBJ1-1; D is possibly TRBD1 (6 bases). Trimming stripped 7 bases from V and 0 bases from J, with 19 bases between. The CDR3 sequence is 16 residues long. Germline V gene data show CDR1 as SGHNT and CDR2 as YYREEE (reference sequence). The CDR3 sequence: CASSKGGGGMNTEAFF. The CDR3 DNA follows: TGTGCCAGCTCTAAGGGGGGAGGTGGAATGAACACTGAAGCTTTCTTT.

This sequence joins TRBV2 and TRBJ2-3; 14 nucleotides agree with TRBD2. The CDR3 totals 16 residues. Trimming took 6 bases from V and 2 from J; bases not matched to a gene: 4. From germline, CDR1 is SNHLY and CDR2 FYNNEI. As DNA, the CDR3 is TGTGCCAGCAGGAGGGGACTAGCGGGGGCCACAGATACGCAGTATTTT. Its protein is CASRRGLAGATDTQYF.

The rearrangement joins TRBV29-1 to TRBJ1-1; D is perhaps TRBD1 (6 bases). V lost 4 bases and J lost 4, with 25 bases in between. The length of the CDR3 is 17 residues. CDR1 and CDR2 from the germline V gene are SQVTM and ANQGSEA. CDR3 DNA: TGCAGCGTTGTCCTCAATTGGGGGGCGGGGCCGGGCACTGAAGCTTTCTTT. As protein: CSVVLNWGAGPGTEAFF.

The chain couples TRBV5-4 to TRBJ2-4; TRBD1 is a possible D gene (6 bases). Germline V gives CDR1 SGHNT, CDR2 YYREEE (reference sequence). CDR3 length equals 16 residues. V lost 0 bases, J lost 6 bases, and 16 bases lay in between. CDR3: CASSLGSTPRGNIQYF. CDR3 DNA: TGTGCCAGCAGCTTGGGGTCCACACCCAGGGGAAACATTCAGTACTTC.

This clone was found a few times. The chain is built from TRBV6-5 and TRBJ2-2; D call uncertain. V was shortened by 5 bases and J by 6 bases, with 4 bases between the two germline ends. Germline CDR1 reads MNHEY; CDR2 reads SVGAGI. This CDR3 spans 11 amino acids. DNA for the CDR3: TGTGCCAGCAGTCGGTCCGGGGAGCTGTTTTTT. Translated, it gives CASSRSGELFF.

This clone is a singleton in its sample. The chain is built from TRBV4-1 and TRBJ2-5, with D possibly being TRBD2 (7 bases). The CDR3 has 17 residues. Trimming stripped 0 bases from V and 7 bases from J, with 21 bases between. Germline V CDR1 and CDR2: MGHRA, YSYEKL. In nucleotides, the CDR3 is TGCGCCAGCAGCCAAGAGCAATTGGGAGGGGGAGGATCGACCCAGTACTTC. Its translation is CASSQEQLGGGGSTQYF.

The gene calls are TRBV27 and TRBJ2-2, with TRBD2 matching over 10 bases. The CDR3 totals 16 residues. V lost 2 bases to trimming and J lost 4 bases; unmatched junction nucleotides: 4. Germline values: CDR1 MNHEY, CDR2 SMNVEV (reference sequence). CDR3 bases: TGTGCCAGCAGTTTAAAAGCGGGAGGGGTCACCGGGGAGCTGTTTTTT. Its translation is CASSLKAGGVTGELFF.

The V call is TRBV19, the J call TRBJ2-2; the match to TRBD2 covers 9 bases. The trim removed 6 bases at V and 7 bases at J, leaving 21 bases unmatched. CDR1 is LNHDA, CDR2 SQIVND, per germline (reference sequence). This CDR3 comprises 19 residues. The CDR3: CASRPLHVGGGARNGELFF. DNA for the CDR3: TGTGCCAGTAGGCCCCTCCACGTGGGCGGGGGGGCCCGGAACGGGGAGCTGTTTTTT.

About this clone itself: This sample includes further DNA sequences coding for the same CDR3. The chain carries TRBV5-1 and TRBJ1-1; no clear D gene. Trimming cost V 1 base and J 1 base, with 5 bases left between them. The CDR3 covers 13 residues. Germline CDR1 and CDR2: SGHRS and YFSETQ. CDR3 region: CASSLRENTEAFF. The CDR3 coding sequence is TGCGCCAGCAGCTTGCGGGAGAACACTGAAGCTTTCTTT.

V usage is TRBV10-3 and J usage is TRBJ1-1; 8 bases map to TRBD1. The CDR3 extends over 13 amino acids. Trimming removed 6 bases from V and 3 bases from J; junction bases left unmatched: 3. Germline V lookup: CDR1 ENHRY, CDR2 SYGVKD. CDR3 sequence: CAIRTGEYTEAFF. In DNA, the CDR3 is TGTGCCATCAGGACAGGGGAATACACTGAAGCTTTCTTT.

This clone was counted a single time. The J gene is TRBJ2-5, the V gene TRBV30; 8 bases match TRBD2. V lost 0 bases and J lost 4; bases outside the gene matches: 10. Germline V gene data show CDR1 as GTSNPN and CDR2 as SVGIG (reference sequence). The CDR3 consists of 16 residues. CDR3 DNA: TGTGCCTGGAGTGTAGCGGGAGTGTTTCGGGGAGAGACCCAGTACTTC. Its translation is CAWSVAGVFRGETQYF.

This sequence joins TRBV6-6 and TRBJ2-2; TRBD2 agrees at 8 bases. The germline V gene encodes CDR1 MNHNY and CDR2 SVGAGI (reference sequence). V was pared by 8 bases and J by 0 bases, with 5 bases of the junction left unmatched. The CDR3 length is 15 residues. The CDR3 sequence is CASAGGTANTGELFF. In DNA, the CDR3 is TGTGCCAGCGCGGGGGGCACTGCGAACACCGGGGAGCTGTTTTTT.

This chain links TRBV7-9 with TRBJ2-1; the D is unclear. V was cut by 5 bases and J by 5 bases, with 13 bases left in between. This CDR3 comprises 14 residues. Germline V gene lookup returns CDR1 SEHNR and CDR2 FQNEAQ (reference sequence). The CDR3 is CASSLRSRDNEQFF. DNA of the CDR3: TGTGCCAGCAGCCTCAGGTCCCGGGACAATGAGCAGTTCTTC.

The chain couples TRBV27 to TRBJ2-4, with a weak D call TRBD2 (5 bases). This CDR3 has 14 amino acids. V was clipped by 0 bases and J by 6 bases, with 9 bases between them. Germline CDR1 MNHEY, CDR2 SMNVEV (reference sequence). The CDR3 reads CASSLSGLANIQYF. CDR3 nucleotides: TGTGCCAGCAGTTTATCAGGTCTAGCAAACATTCAGTACTTC.